This is a list of T cell receptor beta chains from one sample in a study of T cell repertoires in cytomegalovirus infection. TCRdb itself ran the reads through MiXCR, one entry per CDR3 protein. This sample has about half a million distinct CDR3 sequences, with 30% to 40% found just once. The antigens for these receptors are not known. The input for sequencing was cultured PBMCs, taken from culture after CMV antigen stimulation. The receptors come from a human donor in good health (CMV status not recorded). Some clones in this sample may be carry-over from other donors' samples. Each CDR3 is given with its conserved first and last residue. The D gene is left open where the match is weak. Clone size appears in some rows only: once, few, many, or a class for an expanded clone.

v_gene	j_gene	d_gene	abundance	CDR3nt	CDR3aa
TRBV7-6	TRBJ2-3	TRBD2	-	TGTGCCAGCAGCCCGAGCCCTAGCGGGGTCACAGATACGCAGTATTTT	CASSPSPSGVTDTQYF
TRBV12-3/TRBV12-4	TRBJ1-1	-	many	TGTGCCAGCAGTTTAACCCAGAACACTGAAGCTTTCTTT	CASSLTQNTEAFF
TRBV7-3	TRBJ2-1	TRBD1	few	TGTGCCAGCAGCTGGGACAGATACAATGAGCAGTTCTTC	CASSWDRYNEQFF
TRBV7-6	TRBJ2-1	TRBD2	many	TGTGCCAGCAGCTTAGAGTTAGCGGGAATTAACAATGAGCAGTTCTTC	CASSLELAGINNEQFF
TRBV5-6	TRBJ1-5	-	many	TGTGCCAGCAGCTTGGGCGGTTTTATTAATAGCAATCAGCCCCAGCATTTT	CASSLGGFINSNQPQHF
TRBV25-1	TRBJ2-3	-	-	TGTGCCAGCCAAGGGGGACGGTTTAGGAGGCAGGTACTCACAGATACGCAGTATTTT	CASQGGRFRRQVLTDTQYF
TRBV6-1	TRBJ1-5	-	-	TGTGCCAGCAGTGAAGCGGGCGGGCCCTATCAGCCCCAGCATTTT	CASSEAGGPYQPQHF
TRBV7-2	TRBJ1-5	TRBD1	many	TGTGCCAGCAGCCTGGGGACAGGGGGATATCAGCCCCAGCATTTT	CASSLGTGGYQPQHF
TRBV29-1	TRBJ2-7	TRBD2	-	TGCAGCGTTGAAGGGGCTAGCGGGAGTCACTACGAGCAGTACTTC	CSVEGASGSHYEQYF
TRBV27	TRBJ2-2	TRBD2	-	TGTGCCAGCAGTTTCTTGGCTCTAGCGGGAGGAATTGGCGGGGAGCTGTTTTTT	CASSFLALAGGIGGELFF
TRBV7-2	TRBJ1-1	-	-	TGTGCCAGTAAGGATTACGAGGACACTGAAGCTTTCTTT	CASKDYEDTEAFF
TRBV7-2	TRBJ2-2	-	few	TGTGCCAGCAGTTTCTCCGCGGGCACCGGGGAGCTGTTTTTT	CASSFSAGTGELFF
TRBV18	TRBJ2-1	-	few	TGTGCCAGCTCACCACCGTGGGGGATTCATGAGCAGTTCTTC	CASSPPWGIHEQFF
TRBV7-3	TRBJ2-1	TRBD2	-	TGTGCCAGCAGCTCCCAAGCGGGAGCGCACAATGAGCAGTTCTTC	CASSSQAGAHNEQFF
TRBV29-1	TRBJ1-6	-	-	TGCAGCGTTGCAATGAGTCCCCAGGGATCCCTCCACTTT	CSVAMSPQGSLHF
TRBV7-2	TRBJ2-3	-	few	TGTGCCAGCAGCCCCGGGATGACCACAGATACGCAGTATTTT	CASSPGMTTDTQYF
TRBV29-1	TRBJ2-7	TRBD1	-	TGCAGCGTTGGGACAGGGACCTACGAGCAGTACTTC	CSVGTGTYEQYF
TRBV6-2/TRBV6-3	TRBJ2-7	-	-	TGTGCCAGCACGCAACATACCGGGGGACTCGGGGCGGGGTACGAGCAGTACTTC	CASTQHTGGLGAGYEQYF
TRBV27	TRBJ2-3	TRBD2	few	TGTGCCAGCAGTTTATTTATGACTAGCGGGGCCCTCCCAGATACGCAGTATTTT	CASSLFMTSGALPDTQYF
TRBV7-2	TRBJ1-3	-	many	TGTGCCAGCAGCTTAGTCGACCGAACCAGCACCATATATTTT	CASSLVDRTSTIYF
TRBV12-3/TRBV12-4	TRBJ1-5	TRBD1	-	TGTGCCAGCAGCACAGGGACAGGGCCTCAGCCCCAGCATTTT	CASSTGTGPQPQHF
TRBV7-8	TRBJ2-5	TRBD2	-	TGTGCCAGCAGCTCGATCGAGGGGGAGTTCGGACTAGCAACTTCAGAGACCCAGTACTTC	CASSSIEGEFGLATSETQYF